This T cell receptor (beta chain) was captured by sequencing in a study of CXCR3-negative and CXCR3-positive naive CD8 T cells (dated by TCRdb to between 2018 and 2021). Context from the whole study: About 150 million TRB reads were obtained in total, roughly 1.5 +/- 0.3 million reads per library. Naive subsets from 5 or 6 donors and memory cells from 3 donors were included in the TRBV-TRBJ cluster analysis. Diversity and physicochemical repertoire analyses covered roughly ten donors pooled from two independent experiments. Paper-wide results and their limitations: TRB CDR3s from CXCR3-positive naive cells showed higher hydrophobicity (lower Kidera factor 4), lower energy, and higher strength and volume indices than CXCR3-negative naive cells. Within the same donor, TRBV-TRBJ usage looked similar between naive CXCR3-negative and CXCR3-positive cells, but memory cells had distinct patterns. Because surface CD5, which has been linked to self-reactivity in mice, was comparable between naive subsets, TCR interaction strength was also inferred from TRB CDR3 physicochemical properties. Repertoire diversity was comparably high in both naive subsets but much lower in memory CD8+ T cells. Because CXCR3 expression was partially decreased after cryopreservation, freshly isolated PBMCs were used for most assays.

On this clonotype: Its antigen specificity is not known.

For each CD8+ T cell subset, flow sorting was done in triplicate, and 250,000 to 300,000 cells per subset went directly into RLT lysis buffer. To exclude memory contaminants, naive CD8+ T cells were stringently defined as CD45RO-CCR7+CD27+CD95-. Using standard density gradient centrifugation, peripheral blood mononuclear cells were isolated from buffy coats. Naive CXCR3-negative and CXCR3-positive CD8+ T cells were flow-sorted on a FACSAria III. An RNeasy Mini Kit was used to extract total RNA from the sorted cells. This sample was sequenced with a NextSeq 550. The Human TCR Profiling Kit (MiLaboratory) was used to make UMI-labeled 5' RACE TRB cDNA libraries. cDNA synthesis used the entire amount of extracted RNA, and PCR amplification then used the entire amount of cDNA produced. Libraries were prepared in parallel with an identical number of PCR cycles. Concerning the study's data processing: MIGEC and MiXCR extracted about 57,000 +/- 9,900 unique UMI-labeled TRB cDNA molecules per library, requiring at least two reads per UMI. On average, each library contained about 40,000 +/- 10,000 functional in-frame TRB CDR3 nucleotide clonotypes without stop codons. Diversity metrics, including normalized Shannon-Wiener and Chao1, were computed in VDJtools after downsampling to 5000 UMI-labeled TRB molecules per sample. For the central five CDR3 residues, VDJtools calculated physicochemical properties weighted by clonotype size, namely interaction energy, strength, volume and Kidera factor 4. TCRdb reprocessed the reads and provides one entry for every CDR3 protein sequence; no DNA is given. The V and J calls shown here were made by TCRdb, not taken from the authors' results. The sample table on file contains 130,000 to 150,000 distinct CDR3 sequences. The leading ten clones occupy about 0.28% of the sample.

The CDR3 contains 13 residues, cysteine and phenylalanine counted. The protein alone is recorded here. CDR1 and CDR2, looked up from the germline V gene (reference sequence), are MNHEY and SMNVEV. The receptor chain draws on TRBV27 and TRBJ2-1; absent DNA, TCRdb's TRBD2 call cannot be checked. Sequencing input: naive CXCR3+ CD8+ T cells from blood. The cell subset or site label on this specimen signifies: CD45RO-CCR7+CD27+CD95- naive CD8+ T cells expressing CXCR3 (TNR3+). This sequence was found in a human donor in good health. Some clones in this sample may be carry-over from other donors' samples. Here the CDR3 is given as CASSPGLVHEQFF.